The source of this T cell receptor beta chain is a study of blood T cell repertoires in COVID-19. Looked up from germline, CDR1 is SGDLS and CDR2 is YYNGEE. V lost 0 bases and J lost 4; bases outside the gene matches: 5. The CDR3 extends over 15 amino acids. The protocol was immunoSEQ multiplex PCR, while the TCRdb copy is restricted to in-frame clones and leaves out a portion. This table holds about 250,000 clones, around 89% found once. This clone has a single count. The chain uses TRBV9 and TRBJ2-3; 7 bases are a match to TRBD2. The sequence came from a woman in her late teens or twenties who had recovered from COVID-19. Sequencing was performed on PBMCs or T cells enriched from blood (not recorded which). CDR3 sequence (DNA): TGTGCCAGCAGCGTAGGGGGGAGGGAATCAGATACGCAGTATTTT. Protein product: CASSVGGRESDTQYF.